This TCR beta chain is from a study of sequential checkpoint blockade in melanoma (dated by TCRdb to the late 2010s). A note on the overall study: In a 1:1 randomization, patients received either first-line nivolumab then ipilimumab (arm A) or ipilimumab then nivolumab (arm B). Maintenance nivolumab came after each of the two trial sequences. For 20 to 25 patients, matched tumor biopsies were obtained before treatment and at week 13, following single-agent nivolumab (arm A) or ipilimumab (arm B). In about 80% of the matched pre- and post-treatment tumor biopsy pairs, both biopsies came from the same lesion. DNA from around 90 pretreatment melanoma tumor samples underwent TCRbeta immunosequencing.

In its sample, this clone was seen a few times. Its cognate antigen has yet to be identified. Germline and junction disagree at one end, which may indicate a read error. TCRbeta CDR3 regions were immunosequenced from genomic DNA with the immunoSEQ Assay. Before high-throughput sequencing, genomic DNA was amplified using bias-controlled multiplex PCR. The source study handled its data this way. To quantify the absolute abundance of each unique TCRbeta CDR3 region, the sequences were collapsed and filtered. Clonality, defined as 1 minus Pielou's evenness, was calculated using only productive rearrangements. To compute tumor T-cell fraction, TCRbeta template counts were normalized to usable DNA, with usable DNA estimated from several housekeeping genes. A previously published method was used to identify clones whose frequencies were significantly greater in on-treatment samples than in baseline samples. TCRdb holds this immuneACCESS table with in-frame rearrangements only. Some clones are missing; in checked studies, unresolved V genes explain under half, and the rest has no known cause. Clone size and V and J calls were adopted from that table, with D and trimming inferred from the DNA. A total of around 2,000 clones appear in this sample, 19% of them only once. 15% to 20% of the sample comes from the top ten.

The CDR3 measures 14 amino acids from cysteine to phenylalanine. Only the CDR3 part of the read is kept: 42 bases, read in frame from the first base. The germline V gene (reference sequence) supplies CDR1 LNHNV and CDR2 YYDKDF. Study-wide conclusions, independent of this receptor: Small sample sizes and reduced statistical power limited the within-arm analyses of tumor T-cell fraction. Patients with increases in tumor T-cell fraction and clonality by week 13 were approximately 30 times more likely to achieve clinical benefit. Tumor T-cell fraction and clonality were found to correlate with PD-L1 staining and CD8+ T-cell counts but not with mutational load. The model for predicting response that combines TCR metrics with mutation burden needs to be validated in larger, independent patient cohorts. In the nivolumab-first arm (arm A), pretreatment tumor TIL clonality was associated with response (P = .04).

According to the study, the label for this sample's treatment or condition signals: randomized to nivolumab then ipilimumab (arm A) or the reverse (arm B). None of the patients in the trial had previously been given DNA-damaging chemotherapy. CheckMate 064, a randomized, open-label phase II trial of sequential checkpoint blockade, was the source of the samples, all of which came from patients with melanoma. Genomic DNA from formalin-fixed paraffin-embedded (FFPE) tissue samples was used for tumor TCR sequencing. This TCR came from a human donor with melanoma. The source was tumor tissue (inferred from file names), collected from a patient given nivolumab and ipilimumab in sequence. The sequence joins TRBV15 to TRBJ1-5; confidence is insufficient to name the D gene. The CDR3 corresponds to CATRRGRSNQPQHF. The DNA sequence is given as TGTGCCACCAGAAGAGGACGGAGCAATCAGCCCCAGCATTTT.